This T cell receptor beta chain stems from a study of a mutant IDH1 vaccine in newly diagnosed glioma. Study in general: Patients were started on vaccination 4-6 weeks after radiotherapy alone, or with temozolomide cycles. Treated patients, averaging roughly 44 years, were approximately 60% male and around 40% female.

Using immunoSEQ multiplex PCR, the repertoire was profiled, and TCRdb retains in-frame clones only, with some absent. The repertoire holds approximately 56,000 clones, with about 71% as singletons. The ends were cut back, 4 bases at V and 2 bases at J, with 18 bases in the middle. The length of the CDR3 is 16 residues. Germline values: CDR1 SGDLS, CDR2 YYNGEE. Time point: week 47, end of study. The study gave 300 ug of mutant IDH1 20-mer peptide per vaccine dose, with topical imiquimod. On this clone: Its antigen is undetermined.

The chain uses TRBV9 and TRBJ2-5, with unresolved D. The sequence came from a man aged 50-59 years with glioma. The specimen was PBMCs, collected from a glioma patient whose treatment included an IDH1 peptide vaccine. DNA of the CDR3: TGTGCCAGCAGCCAGATGGGAAGCAGCCTACAAGAGACCCAGTACTTC. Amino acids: CASSQMGSSLQETQYF.